The clone carrying this T cell receptor beta chain was counted at least ten times. This entry belongs to a study of regulatory T cells in long-lasting Graves disease. Time point denoted: newly diagnosed GD, antithyroid drugs for less than 3 months. Extracted PBMC RNA gave rise to the TCR library. Graves' disease diagnosis followed American Thyroid Association guidelines. CDR1 LNHNV and CDR2 YYDKDF come from the germline V gene (reference sequence). The CDR3 totals 16 residues. The J segment lost 3 bases and the V segment lost 1 base, leaving 6 bases of the junction unmatched. To make TCR beta libraries, researchers used iRepertoire HTBI primers and Arm-PCR of CDR3 regions. TCRdb itself ran the multiplex PCR reads through MiXCR, one entry per CDR3 protein. The data show a few hundred thousand distinct CDR3 sequences, about 15% seen once. A further study also used this sample, focusing on T cells in Graves' hyperthyroidism and ophthalmopathy.

The V gene is TRBV15, the J gene TRBJ2-5; 9 nucleotides line up with TRBD2. The sample here was peripheral blood mononuclear cells (PBMCs), taken at new diagnosis, from a patient treated with antithyroid drugs. The TCR comes from a woman between 35 and 50 years old with Graves disease. DNA for the CDR3: TGTGCCACCAGCAGAGGGGGCGGGAGGGGAGAAGAGACCCAGTACTTC. Translating it yields CATSRGGGRGEETQYF.